This TCR beta chain was profiled in a study of T cell repertoires in cytomegalovirus infection (dated by TCRdb to 2018 to 2020). With respect to the entire study: Donor HLA type was relevant to the analysis, because carriage of CMV infection together with the matching HLA type was indicated by public TCR beta signatures.

The CDR3 spans 16 residues, from the cysteine through the phenylalanine. The DNA shown is the 48-base CDR3, in frame from base 1. The CDR1 and CDR2 encoded by the germline V gene are SGDLS and YYNGEE. Trimming accounts for 3 bases at V and 0 bases at J, while the number of junction bases matched to no gene is 7. The sequencer listed for this sample is Illumina HiSeq 1500. TCRdb ran its own pipeline on the public reads, namely fastp trimming at Q25 and MiXCR clone calling, and kept in-frame beta chains. One record per CDR3 amino acid sequence lists the most common genes and DNA. Within this sample are roughly 230,000 distinct CDR3 sequences, with over 15% of them counted one time only. About half of the sample rests with the top ten. Findings and caveats that apply to the study as a whole: Cumulative frequency of public TCR beta family members discriminated carriers of CMV infection plus the relevant HLA type in this cohort and an independent approximately 350-donor cohort. The ex vivo response was dominated by HLA-C-restricted CMV-specific TCR beta clonotypes, and the single most frequent clonotype in two of eight donors was supplied by these HLA-C-restricted clonotypes.

Of note for this clonotype: This receptor's antigen is unknown. Per-base qualities were not stored, and no clone one base away is much larger.

Sequences were obtained from CD8+ T cells from PBMCs. The receptor comes from a human donor in good health (CMV status not recorded). Some clones in this sample may be carry-over from other donors' samples. The chain links TRBV9 with TRBJ2-3; 7 of the junction bases match TRBD1. The CDR3 region has the sequence CASSARTGESTDTQYF. The DNA sequence is as follows: TGTGCCAGCAGCGCCCGTACAGGGGAGAGCACAGATACGCAGTATTTT. Supplemented by the reference TRBV9 and TRBJ2-3 proteins around the CDR3, the complete variable domain is DSGVTQTPKHLITATGQRVTLRCSPRSGDLSVYWYQQSLDQGLQFLIQYYNGEERAKGNILERFSAQQFPDLHSELNLSSLELGDSALYFCASSARTGESTDTQYFGPGTRLTVL.